A selection of T cell receptor beta chains follows, all from one sample in a study of breast tumors, draining lymph nodes, adjacent tissues. TCRdb re-analysed the multiplex PCR reads in MiXCR, keeping a single row per CDR3 protein. Of some 250,000 distinct CDR3 sequences listed, 34% are singletons. Input material: axillary lymph node tissue. These receptors came from a female donor with breast cancer. Some clones in this sample may be carry-over from other donors' samples. CDR3s include the opening cysteine and the closing phenylalanine or tryptophan. The D gene is left open where the match is weak. A row's size may be missing; if present it is once, few, many or a size class.

>TRBV5-1|NA|NA|TRBJ1-5
TGCGCCAGCTTGGACGGGACACTCAGCAATCAGCCCCAGCATTTT
CASLDGTLSNQPQHF
>TRBV15|TRBD1|many|TRBJ2-3
TGTGCCACCAGCAGAGCTGGAGACAGGGGCACAGATACGCAGTATTTT
CATSRAGDRGTDTQYF
>TRBV30|NA|many|TRBJ2-1
TGTGCCTGGAGTGTAGGGCCAAATGAGCAGTTCTTC
CAWSVGPNEQFF
>TRBV20-1|NA|many|TRBJ1-6
TGCAGTGCCCCAGTGAGCTCCTATAATTCACCCCTCCACTTT
CSAPVSSYNSPLHF
>TRBV12-3/TRBV12-4|NA|NA|TRBJ2-5
TGTGCCAGCAGTTTGTCGGCCGGGGGAAAAGGAGAGACCCAGTACTTC
CASSLSAGGKGETQYF
>TRBV6-6|NA|many|TRBJ1-2
TGTGCCAGCAGTTCCCGACAGGAGTCCTATGGCTACACCTTC
CASSSRQESYGYTF
>TRBV6-6|NA|many|TRBJ1-6
TGTGCCAGCAGTTACTCGAAGGGCTGGAATTCACCCCTCCACTTT
CASSYSKGWNSPLHF
>TRBV2|NA|NA|TRBJ1-4
TGTGCCAGCAGGAGAGGAAGGGGGTCTAATGAAAAACTGTTTTTT
CASRRGRGSNEKLFF
>TRBV20-1|TRBD2|many|TRBJ2-1
TGCAGTGCTAGGGGCGACCGGGGGACTAGCGGTCACAATGAGCAGTTCTTC
CSARGDRGTSGHNEQFF
>TRBV20-1|NA|NA|TRBJ2-6
TGCAGTGCGGCCAACGTCCTGACTTTC
CSAANVLTF
>TRBV24-1|NA|many|TRBJ2-5
TGTGCCACCAGTGACCCTACGGCAGGGGAAGAGACCCAGTACTTC
CATSDPTAGEETQYF
>TRBV12-3/TRBV12-4|TRBD1|many|TRBJ1-5
TGTGCCAGCAGTTTCCGGGGGAAACAGGGGTGGTCGTTTAGGCAGCCCCAGCATTTT
CASSFRGKQGWSFRQPQHF
>TRBV20-1|NA|NA|TRBJ2-5
TGCAGTGCTAGAAACAGCCACCAGCGGGAGACCCAGTACTTC
CSARNSHQRETQYF
>TRBV15|TRBD1|NA|TRBJ1-1
TGTGCCACCAGCAGAGGGGTGTGGGACAGGAACACTGAAGCTTTCTTT
CATSRGVWDRNTEAFF
>TRBV9|TRBD1|many|TRBJ2-7
TGTGCCAGCAGCGTAGGGACAGGGGTAAGCTCCTACGAGCAGTACTTC
CASSVGTGVSSYEQYF
>TRBV20-1|TRBD1|many|TRBJ1-3
TGCAGTGCTAAAGGACAGGGCAGCGGAAACACCATATATTTT
CSAKGQGSGNTIYF
>TRBV9|NA|few|TRBJ1-1
TGTGCCAGCAGCGTAGGGCAAACAGGCCCTAACACTGAAGCTTTCTTT
CASSVGQTGPNTEAFF
>TRBV6-5|NA|many|TRBJ2-7
TGTGCCAGCAGGGCCCCACATTTCTACGAGCAGTACTTC
CASRAPHFYEQYF
>TRBV2|NA|many|TRBJ2-7
TGTGCCAGGGCGGGGCAAAGCTCCTACGAGCAGTACTTC
CARAGQSSYEQYF
>TRBV5-1|NA|NA|TRBJ2-6
TGCGCCAGCAGCTTTGGTTCCCCTGGGGCCAACGTCCTGGCTTTC
CASSFGSPGANVLAF
>TRBV5-5|TRBD1|NA|TRBJ1-2
TGTGCCAGCAGACGGACAGGGGACTATGGCTACACCTTC
CASRRTGDYGYTF
>TRBV6-5|TRBD1|few|TRBJ2-1
TGTGCCAGCAGTTTACGGGACAGGCAGAACAATGAGCAGTTCTTC
CASSLRDRQNNEQFF
>TRBV6-5|TRBD2|many|TRBJ2-7
TGTGCCAGCAGTTATCGCGGGAGCGCCTACGAGCAGTACTTC
CASSYRGSAYEQYF
>TRBV6-2/TRBV6-3|NA|few|TRBJ2-2
TGTGCCAGCAGTGAATTGCCGGTGAACACCGGGGAGCTGTTTTTT
CASSELPVNTGELFF
>TRBV11-3|TRBD1|NA|TRBJ1-5
TGTGCCAGCAGCAGCGGGACAGGGGCGAATCCCCAGCATTTT
CASSSGTGANPQHF
>TRBV6-5|TRBD2|NA|TRBJ2-7
TGTGCCAGCAGGAAGAGGATTGCATGGGGACTAGCGGATACCTCCTACGAGCAGTACTTC
CASRKRIAWGLADTSYEQYF
>TRBV12-3/TRBV12-4|TRBD1|many|TRBJ2-5
TGTGCCAGCAGTGGACAGGGACAATCCGGGGAGACCCAGTACTTC
CASSGQGQSGETQYF
>TRBV28|NA|few|TRBJ1-6
TGTGCCAGCAACCCTCGCGGGGGATATAATTCACCCCTCCACTTT
CASNPRGGYNSPLHF
>TRBV5-1|TRBD2|NA|TRBJ2-1
TGCGCCAGCAGCTTGGCCGGCGGTTCTGGGGCAGGGAGGGACAATGAGCAGTTCTTC
CASSLAGGSGAGRDNEQFF
>TRBV7-9|NA|many|TRBJ2-3
TGTGCCAGCAGCTCGAGGGTAGGAGATACGCAGTATTTT
CASSSRVGDTQYF
>TRBV12-3/TRBV12-4|TRBD2|many|TRBJ2-7
TGTGCCAGCAGCTTACCCCCGAGTAGCGGGAGGTACGAGCAGTACTTC
CASSLPPSSGRYEQYF
>TRBV12-3/TRBV12-4|NA|many|TRBJ2-5
TGTGCCAGCAGTTTAGACGGGACTCGTTGGGACTTC
CASSLDGTRWDF
>TRBV20-1|TRBD2|NA|TRBJ2-1
TGCAGTGCTATGGCTAGCGGGACCCACAATGAGCAGTTCTTC
CSAMASGTHNEQFF
>TRBV7-2|TRBD1|NA|TRBJ2-3
TGTGCCAGCAGCCCGGGACAGGGCCCTAGCACAGATACGCAGTATTTT
CASSPGQGPSTDTQYF
>TRBV19|NA|many|TRBJ2-7
TGTGCCAGTAGTATTGGAGTTTTCGACGAGCAGTACTTC
CASSIGVFDEQYF
>TRBV9|NA|many|TRBJ1-6
TGTGCCAGCAGCGAAAAAGGGGGATCACGACCCCTCCACTTT
CASSEKGGSRPLHF
>TRBV3-1|NA|few|TRBJ1-5
TGTGCCAGCAGCCAAGAGAGCCCCGGGACACTGAATCAGCCCCAGCATTTT
CASSQESPGTLNQPQHF
>TRBV6-6|NA|many|TRBJ1-5
TGTGCCAGCAGTTACGGGGGTACGGTCCTTAGCAATCAGCCCCAGCATTTT
CASSYGGTVLSNQPQHF
>TRBV30|TRBD1|NA|TRBJ1-2
TGTGCCTGGATACAGGGGAGCTATGGCTACACCTTC
CAWIQGSYGYTF
>TRBV6-6|TRBD1|NA|TRBJ1-5
TGTGCCAGCAGTCCGACAGGGGGGGGGAGCAATCAGCCCCAGCATTTT
CASSPTGGGSNQPQHF
>TRBV29-1|NA|NA|TRBJ2-5
TGCAGCGTGAGCAGTCCTTTTGGCATGGGAGAGACCCAGTACTTC
CSVSSPFGMGETQYF
>TRBV20-1|TRBD1|NA|TRBJ1-5
TGCAGTGCTAGTCAACCGGGACAGGGGTTAGTGCCCCAGCATTTT
CSASQPGQGLVPQHF
>TRBV11-3|TRBD2|many|TRBJ2-1
TGTGCCAGCAGGCGTGGGGGGGACGAGCAGTTCTTC
CASRRGGDEQFF
>TRBV2|NA|NA|TRBJ1-6
TGTGCCAGCAGTGAAGCGCGGGACGTTTCACCCCTCCACTTT
CASSEARDVSPLHF
>TRBV10-3|TRBD1|many|TRBJ2-5
TGTGCCATCAAGCCGGGACAGGGATTGGGGACCCAGTACTTC
CAIKPGQGLGTQYF
>TRBV14|NA|NA|TRBJ1-2
TGTGCCAGCAGCCAGTATACCCTGCGCTATGGCTACACCTTC
CASSQYTLRYGYTF
>TRBV29-1|NA|many|TRBJ1-2
TGCAGCGTTCATGAGGGGAGGGCGGCCTATGGCTACACCTTC
CSVHEGRAAYGYTF
>TRBV3-1|TRBD2|few|TRBJ2-6
TGTGCCAGCAGCCAAGATCGGCGGGGGAGGAATTCTGGGGCCAACGTCCTGACTTTC
CASSQDRRGRNSGANVLTF
>TRBV2|NA|many|TRBJ2-1
TGTGCCAGCCAACCTCAAACAGGTCGGTACAATGAGCAGTTCTTC
CASQPQTGRYNEQFF
>TRBV29-1|TRBD1|NA|TRBJ1-5
TGCAGCGTTGGGTCACAGGGGGGTAGGCCCCAGCATTTT
CSVGSQGGRPQHF
>TRBV7-2|TRBD2|NA|TRBJ2-3
TGTGCCAGCAGCTTGAGAAAAGGACTAGCGGGAGAAGGTCGAGATACGCAGTATTTT
CASSLRKGLAGEGRDTQYF
>TRBV9|NA|many|TRBJ1-2
TGTGCCAGCAGCGTATTTGACAGTCCAACCTATGGCTACACCTTC
CASSVFDSPTYGYTF
>TRBV6-6|TRBD2|many|TRBJ2-2
TGTGCCAGCAGTTGGACTAGCGGGGGGCCCCGGACCGGGGAGCTGTTTTTT
CASSWTSGGPRTGELFF
>TRBV12-3/TRBV12-4|NA|many|TRBJ1-6
TGTGCCAGCAGTTTACGGGTTGGGGCTAATTCACCCCTCCACTTT
CASSLRVGANSPLHF
>TRBV6-6|NA|many|TRBJ2-2
TGTGCCAGCAGTGTAGGGGCCACCGGGGAGCTGTTTTTT
CASSVGATGELFF
>TRBV28|NA|once|TRBJ1-2
TGTGCCAGCAGTTCAAGGGGGTTGGTATCTGTCTACACCTTC
CASSSRGLVSVYTF
>TRBV24-1|NA|NA|TRBJ2-7
TGTGCCAGCAGTTTAAGTGCAGGCCACACCTACGAGCAGTACTTC
CASSLSAGHTYEQYF